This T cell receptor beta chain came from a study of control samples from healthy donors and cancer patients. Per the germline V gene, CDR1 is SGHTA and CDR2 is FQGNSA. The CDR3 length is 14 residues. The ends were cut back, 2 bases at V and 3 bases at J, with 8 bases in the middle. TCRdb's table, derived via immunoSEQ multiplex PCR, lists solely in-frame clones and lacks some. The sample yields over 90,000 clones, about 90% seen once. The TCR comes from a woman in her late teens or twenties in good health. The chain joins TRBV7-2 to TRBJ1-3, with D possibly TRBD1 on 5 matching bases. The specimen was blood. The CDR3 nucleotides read TGTGCCAGCAGCTTACAGGGAAGTGGAAACACCATATATTTT. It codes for CASSLQGSGNTIYF.